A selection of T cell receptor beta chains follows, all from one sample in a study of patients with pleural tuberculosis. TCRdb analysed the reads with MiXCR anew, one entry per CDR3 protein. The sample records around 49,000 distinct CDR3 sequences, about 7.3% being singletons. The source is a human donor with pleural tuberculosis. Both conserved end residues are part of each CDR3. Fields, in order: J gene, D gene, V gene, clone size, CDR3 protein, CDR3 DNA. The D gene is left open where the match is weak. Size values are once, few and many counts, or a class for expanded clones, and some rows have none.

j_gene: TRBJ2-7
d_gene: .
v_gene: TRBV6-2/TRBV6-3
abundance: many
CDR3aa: CASSSGILYEQYF
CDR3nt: TGTGCCAGCAGTTCAGGGATCCTCTACGAGCAGTACTTC

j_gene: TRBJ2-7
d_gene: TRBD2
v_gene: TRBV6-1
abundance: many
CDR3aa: CASRTGSGSPEQYF
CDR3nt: TGTGCCAGCAGGACCGGAAGCGGGAGTCCCGAGCAGTACTTC

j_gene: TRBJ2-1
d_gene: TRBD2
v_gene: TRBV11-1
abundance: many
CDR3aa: CASSLGLAEVDEQFF
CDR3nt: TGTGCCAGCAGCTTAGGCCTAGCGGAGGTGGATGAGCAGTTCTTC

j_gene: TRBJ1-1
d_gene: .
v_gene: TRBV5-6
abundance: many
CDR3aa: CASRIGTRNTEAFF
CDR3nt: TGTGCCAGCAGGATCGGGACACGGAACACTGAAGCTTTCTTT

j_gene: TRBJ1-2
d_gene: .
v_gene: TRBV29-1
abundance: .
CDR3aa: CSVVGGGGYTF
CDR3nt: TGCAGCGTTGTAGGGGGTGGAGGCTACACCTTC

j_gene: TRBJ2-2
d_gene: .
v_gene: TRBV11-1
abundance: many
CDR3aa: CASSIGQSNTGELFF
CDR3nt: TGTGCCAGCAGCATAGGACAGTCGAACACCGGGGAGCTGTTTTTT

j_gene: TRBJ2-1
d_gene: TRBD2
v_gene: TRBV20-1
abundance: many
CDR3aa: CSARGWGTSNEQFF
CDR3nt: TGCAGTGCTAGAGGTTGGGGGACTAGCAATGAGCAGTTCTTC

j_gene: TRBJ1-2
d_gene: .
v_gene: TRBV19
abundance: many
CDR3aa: CASSEDSVDYGYTF
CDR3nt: TGTGCCAGTAGCGAGGACAGCGTCGATTATGGCTACACCTTC

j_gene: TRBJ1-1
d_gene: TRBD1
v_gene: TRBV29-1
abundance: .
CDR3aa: CSVFTGVQGAFF
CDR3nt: TGCAGCGTCTTTACAGGGGTTCAAGGGGCTTTCTTT

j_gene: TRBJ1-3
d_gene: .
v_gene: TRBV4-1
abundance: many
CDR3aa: CASSTLAGTGNTIYF
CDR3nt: TGCGCCAGCAGCACGTTAGCAGGGACAGGAAACACCATATATTTT

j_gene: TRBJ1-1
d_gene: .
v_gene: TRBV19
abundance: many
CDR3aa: CASSAYTEAFF
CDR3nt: TGTGCCAGTAGTGCATACACTGAAGCTTTCTTT

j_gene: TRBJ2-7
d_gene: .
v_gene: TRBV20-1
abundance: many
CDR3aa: CSAMTPGVYEQYF
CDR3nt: TGCAGTGCTATGACCCCAGGGGTCTACGAGCAGTACTTC

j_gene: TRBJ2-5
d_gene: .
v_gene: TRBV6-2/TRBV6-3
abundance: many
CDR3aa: CASSSPSLKETQYF
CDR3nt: TGTGCCAGCAGTTCCCCTTCTCTTAAAGAGACCCAGTACTTC

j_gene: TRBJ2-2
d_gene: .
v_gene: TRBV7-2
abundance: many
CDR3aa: CASSLALSATGELFF
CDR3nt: TGTGCCAGCAGCTTAGCGTTGTCAGCCACCGGGGAGCTGTTTTTT

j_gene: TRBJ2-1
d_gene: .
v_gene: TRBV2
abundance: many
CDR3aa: CASSEFGSGLYNEQFF
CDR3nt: TGTGCCAGCAGTGAATTCGGGTCAGGGTTGTACAATGAGCAGTTCTTC

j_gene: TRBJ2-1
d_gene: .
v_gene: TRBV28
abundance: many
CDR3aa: CASSPLSSYNEQFF
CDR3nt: TGTGCCAGCAGTCCCCTCAGCTCCTACAATGAGCAGTTCTTC

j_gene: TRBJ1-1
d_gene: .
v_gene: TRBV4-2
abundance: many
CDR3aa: CASSTPLDTEAFF
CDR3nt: TGTGCCAGCAGCACCCCCCTGGACACTGAAGCTTTCTTT